The 7 T cell receptor beta chains below come from one sample, sequenced in a study of early T cells in non-severe SARS-CoV-2 infection. Using its own MiXCR run on the 5' RACE reads, TCRdb lists one record per CDR3 protein. The table shows some 87,000 distinct CDR3 sequences, with approximately 14% occurring only once. Sample: whole blood. The source is an adult who was a healthcare worker with PCR-confirmed SARS-CoV-2 infection or an uninfected control (not recorded which).

The chain carries TRBV3-1 and TRBJ2-1; TRBD2 agrees at 9 bases. This CDR3 has 14 amino acids. The V segment lost 4 bases and the J segment 9 bases; nucleotides outside the gene matches: 7. The germline V gene has CDR1 LGHDT and CDR2 YNNKEL (reference sequence). This CDR3 reads CASSLAGGQGEQFF. DNA for the CDR3: TGTGCCAGCAGCCTCGCGGGGGGGCAGGGTGAGCAGTTCTTC.

This chain joins TRBV28 and TRBJ2-2; 7 positions match TRBD1. V lost 6 bases and J lost 6; bases outside the gene matches: 10. The CDR3 has 15 amino acids. CDR1 and CDR2 (germline): MDHEN, SYDVKM. CDR3 sequence: CASREPTGVAGELFF. The CDR3 DNA follows: TGTGCCAGCAGGGAACCAACAGGGGTTGCCGGGGAGCTGTTTTTT.

This clonotype was counted many times. The V call is TRBV6-6, the J call TRBJ1-5, with D unclear. This CDR3 comprises 13 residues. Trimming stripped 6 bases from V and 5 bases from J, with 11 bases between. From germline, CDR1 is MNHNY and CDR2 SVGAGI (reference sequence). The CDR3 DNA is TGTGCCAGCAGCGGCAATGTCGATCAGCCCCAGCATTTT. Residues: CASSGNVDQPQHF.

This clonotype was counted only a few times. The CDR3 bases are TGTGCCAGCAGTTACGGACAGGGGAAAGCAGACCAAGAGACCCAGTACTTC. Translation: CASSYGQGKADQETQYF. The chain employs TRBV6-2 or TRBV6-3 and TRBJ2-5; 9 bases line up with TRBD1. The CDR3 is 17 amino acids. The junction had 7 bases not matched to a gene; V was cut back by 2 bases and J by 0 bases. CDR1 and CDR2 from the germline V gene are MNHEY and SVGEGT.

This clonotype showed up just a few times. The chain is built from TRBV5-6 and TRBJ2-3, with D maybe TRBD2 (6 bases). From germline, CDR1 is SGHDT and CDR2 YYEEEE. The CDR3 spans 17 residues. Trimming cost V 3 bases and J 0 bases, with 17 bases left between them. CDR3 coding DNA: TGTGCCAGCAGCTCCCCGGCGTGGGGGGTTAGCACAGATACGCAGTATTTT. Translating gives CASSSPAWGVSTDTQYF.

The chain employs TRBV7-6 and TRBJ2-7, with a tentative D call TRBD1 (6 bases). Trimming took off 2 bases at V and 5 bases at J, with 16 bases between the two ends. This CDR3 is built from 15 residues. Germline V lookup: CDR1 SGHVS, CDR2 FNYEAQ. CDR3 residues: CASSLFPSAGDEQYF. The CDR3 coding sequence is TGTGCCAGCAGCTTATTCCCCTCGGCAGGGGACGAGCAGTACTTC.

The sample holds many counts of this clonotype. This chain uses TRBV11-2 with TRBJ2-5; TRBD1 agrees at 10 bases. The germline V gene encodes CDR1 SGHAT and CDR2 FQNNGV. CDR3 length: 15 residues. V gave up 3 bases and J gave up 3 bases; unmatched junction bases: 4. The CDR3 is CASSLTGGLKETQYF. Written as DNA, the CDR3 is TGTGCCAGCAGCTTGACAGGGGGCTTAAAAGAGACCCAGTACTTC.